The 32 T cell receptor beta chains below come from one sample, sequenced in a study of OX40 agonist ivuxolimab in advanced cancers. Using immunoSEQ multiplex PCR, the repertoire was profiled, and TCRdb retains in-frame clones only, with some absent. The data show approximately 15,000 clones, 75% to 95% seen once. The sequencing used CD4+ or CD8+ T cells sorted from blood, collected in a trial of the OX40 agonist ivuxolimab. These receptors were taken from an adult with an advanced solid tumor such as melanoma, head and neck, liver or kidney cancer.

V is TRBV7-9 and J is TRBJ1-1; maybe TRBD1 (5 bases). V was shortened by 1 base and J by 8 bases, with 8 bases between the two germline ends. The CDR3 is made up of 12 amino acids. Germline V gene data show CDR1 as SEHNR and CDR2 as FQNEAQ (reference sequence). CDR3: CASSLVWDEAFF. The CDR3, as DNA: TGTGCCAGCAGCTTAGTCTGGGACGAAGCTTTCTTT.

The chain combines TRBV27 with TRBJ2-5; tentatively, D is TRBD1 (5 bases). Germline CDR1 is MNHEY and CDR2 is SMNVEV (reference sequence). The CDR3 spans 14 residues. V was cut by 1 base and J by 2 bases, with 8 bases left in between. The CDR3 nucleotides read TGTGCCAGCAGTTTATTTTCAGGGCAAGAGACCCAGTACTTC. As protein: CASSLFSGQETQYF.

The V call is TRBV4-3, the J call TRBJ1-1, with D perhaps TRBD1 (5 bases). Germline-derived CDR1 and CDR2 are LGHNA and YSLEER. The CDR3 covers 18 residues. The V gene lost 0 bases and the J gene lost 5 bases, with 22 bases spanning the gap. The CDR3 reads CASSQESRRLGEWTEAFF. As DNA, the CDR3 is TGCGCCAGCAGCCAAGAGTCCCGGCGCTTGGGGGAATGGACTGAAGCTTTCTTT.

The chain recombines TRBV13 with TRBJ2-7; 10 bases are a match to TRBD1. The CDR3 has 15 amino acids. Germline values: CDR1 PRHDT, CDR2 FYEKMQ (reference sequence). V gave up 4 bases and J gave up 4 bases; unmatched junction bases: 7. In DNA, the CDR3 is TGTGCCAGCAGCTCCCGACAGGGGGCGCGGTACGAGCAGTACTTC. Translated: CASSSRQGARYEQYF.

This chain joins TRBV18 and TRBJ2-3; a weak D match, TRBD2 (6 bases). The CDR3 spans 15 residues. From germline, CDR1 is KGHSH and CDR2 LQKENI. Trimming stripped 6 bases from V and 0 bases from J, with 13 bases between. The CDR3 sequence is CASSPVGGSTDTQYF. CDR3 nucleotides: TGTGCCAGCTCGCCGGTCGGGGGAAGCACAGATACGCAGTATTTT.

The chain carries TRBV7-2 and TRBJ2-3; 9 bases are shared with TRBD2. The CDR3 runs to 16 residues. V gave up 6 bases and J gave up 5 bases; unmatched junction bases: 12. CDR1 and CDR2 from the germline V gene are SGHTA and FQGNSA. CDR3 bases: TGTGCCAGCAGGACCCAGCCACTAGCGGGCCAAGATACGCAGTATTTT. Translation gives CASRTQPLAGQDTQYF.

The rearrangement joins TRBV5-1 to TRBJ2-7, with 8 bases matching TRBD1. V lost 4 bases and J lost 4; bases outside the gene matches: 7. The germline CDR1 and CDR2 sequences are SGHRS and YFSETQ. The CDR3 contains 14 residues. This CDR3 reads CASSPTGASYEQYF. CDR3 nucleotide sequence: TGCGCCAGCAGCCCGACAGGGGCTTCGTACGAGCAGTACTTC.

This clone has a single count. The V call is TRBV6-5, the J call TRBJ2-5, with 9 bases fitting TRBD2. There are 14 residues in the CDR3. V was pared by 6 bases and J by 3 bases, with 5 bases of the junction left unmatched. Germline CDR1 and CDR2: MNHEY and SVGAGI. CDR3 sequence reads: CASRPRLAEETQYF. CDR3 sequence (DNA): TGTGCCAGCAGACCTCGACTAGCGGAAGAGACCCAGTACTTC.

V is TRBV7-9 and J is TRBJ2-7; 8 positions agree with TRBD1. Per germline, CDR1 SEHNR and CDR2 FQNEAQ (reference sequence). This CDR3 comprises 12 residues. The V and J ends lost 6 bases and 2 bases, in that order; junction bases with no gene match: 0. The CDR3 is CASRQGAYEQYF. The CDR3 nucleotides read TGTGCCAGCAGACAGGGGGCCTACGAGCAGTACTTC.

The chain joins TRBV27 to TRBJ2-7, with 8 bases matching TRBD1. V gave up 6 bases and J gave up 7 bases; unmatched junction bases: 17. The CDR3 has 16 amino acids. Germline values: CDR1 MNHEY, CDR2 SMNVEV (reference sequence). The CDR3 nucleotides are TGTGCCAGCAGAAACACAACAGGGGGACTTCCCATGGAGCAGTACTTC. Translated, it gives CASRNTTGGLPMEQYF.

This chain links TRBV5-8 with TRBJ1-5; 8 bases are shared with TRBD1. The CDR3 sequence is 15 residues long. With 1 base clipped from V and 6 bases from J, the junction kept 6 bases outside the gene matches. Per germline, CDR1 SGHTS and CDR2 YDEGEE. This CDR3 is CASSLWTGMAQPQHF. CDR3 DNA sequence: TGTGCCAGCAGCTTGTGGACAGGGATGGCTCAGCCCCAGCATTTT.

The chain uses TRBV12-5 and TRBJ2-3; D is unclear. The V and J ends lost 2 bases and 1 base respectively, with 7 bases between them. This CDR3 is 14 amino acids long. The germline gives CDR1 LGHNT, CDR2 FRNRAP. In DNA form, the CDR3 reads TGTGCTAGTGGTTTGAGGTGGGGCACAGATACGCAGTATTTT. This encodes CASGLRWGTDTQYF.

The chain recombines TRBV27 with TRBJ1-2, with D hard to call. The CDR3 loop spans 17 amino acids. Germline CDR1 is MNHEY and CDR2 is SMNVEV (reference sequence). Trimming removed 4 bases at V and 8 bases at J, with 26 bases between. The CDR3 sequence: CASSSGIWAGSGGGYTF. The DNA for the CDR3 is TGTGCCAGCAGTTCTGGGATTTGGGCGGGGTCGGGAGGCGGCTACACCTTC.

The chain carries TRBV2 and TRBJ1-4; D remains unclear. The CDR3 has 15 amino acids. V dropped 4 bases and J dropped 0 bases, with 9 bases sitting between them. CDR1 and CDR2 from the germline V gene are SNHLY and FYNNEI. CDR3 loop: CASSGRAATNEKLFF. The CDR3 nucleotides read TGTGCCAGCAGTGGACGGGCCGCAACTAATGAAAAACTGTTTTTT. The complete variable domain, with remaining parts taken from reference TRBV2 and TRBJ1-4, reads EPEVTQTPSHQVTQMGQEVILRCVPISNHLYFYWYRQILGQKVEFLVSFYNNEISEKSEIFDDQFSVERPDGSNFTLKIRSTKLEDSAMYFCASSGRAATNEKLFFGSGTQLSVL.

V and J are TRBV4-1 and TRBJ2-3, with 11 positions matching TRBD2. The CDR3 runs to 17 residues. Per germline, CDR1 MGHRA and CDR2 YSYEKL. The junction had 15 bases not matched to a gene; V was cut back by 7 bases and J by 6 bases. The CDR3 DNA sequence: TGCGCCAGCACCCGCGATCCTACTAGCGGGAGTCGGGATACGCAGTATTTT. Its protein is CASTRDPTSGSRDTQYF.

This sequence joins TRBV5-1 and TRBJ2-7; D is tentatively TRBD1 or TRBD2 (5 bases each). The CDR3 length is 15 residues. Germline V gives CDR1 SGHRS, CDR2 YFSETQ. Trimming took 0 bases from V and 1 from J, leaving 11 bases between them. The CDR3, as DNA: TGCGCCAGCAGCTTGGACCGGGACGGTTCCTACGAGCAGTACTTC. It yields the protein CASSLDRDGSYEQYF.

This chain connects TRBV7-9 to TRBJ1-2; D perhaps matches TRBD1 (5 bases). With 11 bases removed from V and 7 bases from J, the gap between germline ends came to 26 bases. Germline values: CDR1 SEHNR, CDR2 FQNEAQ (reference sequence). The CDR3 runs 15 residues. Here the CDR3 reads CAGYSREGVKRGYTF. The CDR3, as DNA: TGTGCCGGATATAGCAGGGAAGGGGTGAAACGTGGCTACACCTTC.

The chain links TRBV11-1 to TRBJ1-5; the match to TRBD1 covers 9 bases. This CDR3 has 15 amino acids. Looked up from germline, CDR1 is SGHAT and CDR2 is FQDESV (reference sequence). The V and J ends lost 1 base and 6 bases, in that order; junction bases with no gene match: 4. In nucleotides, the CDR3 is TGTGCCAGCAGCTTAGGGACAGGGGTCGGTCAGCCCCAGCATTTT. This translates into CASSLGTGVGQPQHF. Full variable domain (rest looked up from reference TRBV11-1 and TRBJ1-5): EAEVAQSPRYKITEKSQAVAFWCDPISGHATLYWYRQILGQGPELLVQFQDESVVDDSQLPKDRFSAERLKGVDSTLKIQPAELGDSAMYLCASSLGTGVGQPQHFGDGTRLSIL.

The chain links TRBV27 to TRBJ2-7; D gene uncertain. V lost 0 bases and J lost 2, with 5 bases in between. The CDR3 totals 13 residues. Germline-derived CDR1 and CDR2 are MNHEY and SMNVEV (reference sequence). The CDR3: CASSLSAPYEQYF. CDR3 DNA sequence: TGTGCCAGCAGTTTATCAGCCCCCTACGAGCAGTACTTC.

The sample holds a few counts of this clone. The same CDR3 also results from other DNA sequences found in this sample. The chain carries TRBV7-9 and TRBJ2-7; possible D gene TRBD1, 6 bases. This CDR3 is built from 13 residues. Trimming removed 4 bases at V and 2 bases at J, with 9 bases between. Per the germline V gene, CDR1 is SEHNR and CDR2 is FQNEAQ (reference sequence). The DNA for the CDR3 is TGTGCCAGCAGCTCCTGGACAGCCTACGAGCAGTACTTC. This encodes CASSSWTAYEQYF.

The chain recombines TRBV5-6 with TRBJ2-7; unclear D gene. Trimming pared 0 bases from V and 4 bases from J, leaving 2 bases between. Germline-derived CDR1 and CDR2 are SGHDT and YYEEEE. The length of the CDR3 is 11 residues. The CDR3 DNA sequence: TGTGCCAGCAGCTTGGGTTACGAGCAGTACTTC. Its translation is CASSLGYEQYF.

The rearrangement links TRBV6-5 to TRBJ2-5; D perhaps matches TRBD2 (6 bases). There are 15 residues in the CDR3. From germline, CDR1 is MNHEY and CDR2 SVGAGI. V gave up 7 bases and J gave up 5 bases, with 20 bases separating them. The CDR3 region has the DNA TGTGCCAGCACCAACGACGGGGTTGCGGGGGAGACCCAGTACTTC. Translation gives CASTNDGVAGETQYF.

J is TRBJ2-7 and V is TRBV14; D not certain. CDR3 length: 14 amino acids. Germline V gives CDR1 SGHDN, CDR2 FVKESK. V was trimmed by 3 bases and J by 4 bases, leaving 13 bases between them. The CDR3 loop is CASSHPPEQYEQYF. The CDR3 nucleotides are TGTGCCAGCAGCCACCCTCCCGAACAATACGAGCAGTACTTC.

This rearrangement joins TRBV11-2 to TRBJ2-7, with 7 bases identical to TRBD1. This CDR3 is built from 14 residues. The V segment lost 2 bases and the J segment 2 bases; nucleotides outside the gene matches: 3. The germline V gene has CDR1 SGHAT and CDR2 FQNNGV. The CDR3 nucleotides are TGTGCCAGCAGCTTATGGACAGGTCCCTACGAGCAGTACTTC. This sequence encodes CASSLWTGPYEQYF.

This chain joins TRBV6-5 and TRBJ2-1; 7 bases line up with TRBD2. Looked up from germline, CDR1 is MNHEY and CDR2 is SVGAGI. V lost 8 bases to trimming and J lost 4 bases; unmatched junction nucleotides: 5. The length of the CDR3 is 13 residues. CDR3 loop: CASEGGLYNEQFF. The CDR3 DNA follows: TGTGCCAGCGAGGGAGGGCTATACAATGAGCAGTTCTTC.

The rearrangement links TRBV27 to TRBJ2-1; 9 nucleotides agree with TRBD1. Trimming at V came to 2 bases and at J to 2 bases, leaving 4 bases not matched to a gene. The CDR3 loop spans 16 amino acids. Looked up from germline, CDR1 is MNHEY and CDR2 is SMNVEV (reference sequence). CDR3 protein: CASSLNRQGAYNEQFF. The CDR3 bases are TGTGCCAGCAGTTTAAATCGACAGGGGGCCTACAATGAGCAGTTCTTC.

The chain joins TRBV4-3 to TRBJ2-7, with 11 bases aligning to TRBD1. The CDR3 has 16 residues. The germline gives CDR1 LGHNA, CDR2 YSLEER. The V gene end was trimmed by 0 bases and the J gene end by 6 bases; junction bases not matched to a gene: 7. CDR3 amino acids: CASSQDGTGGFAEQYF. CDR3 DNA sequence: TGCGCCAGCAGCCAAGATGGGACAGGGGGTTTTGCCGAGCAGTACTTC.

V and J are TRBV5-6 and TRBJ1-1; TRBD1 aligns across 11 bases. CDR3 size: 17 residues. From germline, CDR1 is SGHDT and CDR2 YYEEEE. Losses at the gene ends were 4 bases for V and 5 bases for J; bases not matched to a gene: 13. The CDR3 spells CASSDSDPWDRGTEAFF. The CDR3 DNA reads TGTGCCAGCAGCGATTCCGATCCCTGGGACAGGGGGACTGAAGCTTTCTTT.

This clone was detected once. V and J are TRBV27 and TRBJ2-1, with a weak D call TRBD1 (6 bases). Germline V gives CDR1 MNHEY, CDR2 SMNVEV (reference sequence). The V end lost 4 bases, the J end lost 4 bases, and 17 bases lay between the germline ends. The CDR3 extends over 16 amino acids. CDR3 in amino acids: CASSSRDRTPYNEQFF. Written as DNA, the CDR3 is TGTGCCAGCAGTTCCAGAGACAGGACGCCATACAATGAGCAGTTCTTC.

The V gene is TRBV7-2, the J gene TRBJ2-7; 7 bases line up with TRBD2. With 3 bases clipped from V and 3 bases from J, the junction kept 5 bases outside the gene matches. Germline values: CDR1 SGHTA, CDR2 FQGNSA. CDR3 size: 14 residues. The CDR3 DNA is TGTGCCAGCAGCTTTTCGGGGGGAGGCTACGAGCAGTACTTC. It codes for CASSFSGGGYEQYF.

The chain recombines TRBV25-1 with TRBJ2-1, with D possibly matching TRBD1 (6 bases). The germline V gene encodes CDR1 MGHDK and CDR2 SYGVNS. The germline V and J ends were trimmed by 0 bases and 8 bases, with 14 bases remaining between them. The CDR3 length is 15 residues. CDR3 sequence: CASSEYWGHADEQFF. CDR3 in DNA: TGTGCCAGCAGTGAATATTGGGGACATGCTGATGAGCAGTTCTTC.

The DNA of the CDR3 is TGTGCCACCAGCAGAGACGCCATACAAGAGACCCAGTACTTC. It translates to CATSRDAIQETQYF. The chain employs TRBV15 and TRBJ2-5; D is uncertain. The CDR3 is 14 amino acids. Germline V gene lookup returns CDR1 LNHNV and CDR2 YYDKDF (reference sequence). Trimming stripped 0 bases from V and 2 bases from J, with 7 bases between.